The 26 T cell receptor beta chains below come from one sample, sequenced in a study of molecular identifiers for immune sequencing clone quantification (dated by TCRdb to the late 2010s). Receptors were amplified or captured by PCR. The instrument given in TCRdb is NextSeq 500. Through fastp at Q25 and MiXCR, TCRdb rebuilt clones from the public reads, retaining in-frame beta chains. Identical CDR3 proteins give one entry, which carries the most common genes and DNA. The sample data list approximately 590,000 distinct CDR3 sequences, and roughly 25% of these were observed just once. 0.7% to 0.95% of the sample is taken by the ten largest. Sequenced: naive CD8+ T cells from blood, with Jurkat cell RNA spiked in. The cell subset or site label on this specimen signifies: FACS-sorted CD8+CD4-CCR7+CD45RA+ naive T cells. These receptors were taken from a human donor in good health. Some libraries in this study had Jurkat cell RNA spiked in.

This clonotype has ten or more counts. V and J are TRBV27 and TRBJ1-5; D uncertain. The CDR3 is 13 residues long. Trimming removed 0 bases from V and 4 bases from J, with 4 bases in between. Germline V CDR1 and CDR2: MNHEY, SMNVEV (reference sequence). The CDR3 bases are TGTGCCAGCAGTTTATCAGTTAATCAGCCCCAGCATTTT. It translates to CASSLSVNQPQHF.

This clonotype has a count of ten or more. This chain connects TRBV7-6 to TRBJ1-1; D possibly corresponds to TRBD1 (5 bases). Deletions cut 5 bases from V and 3 bases from J, with 10 bases between. Per the germline V gene, CDR1 is SGHVS and CDR2 is FNYEAQ. This CDR3 is 13 amino acids long. The CDR3 protein is CASSRRGDTEAFF. The DNA for the CDR3 is TGTGCCAGCAGCCGTAGAGGGGACACTGAAGCTTTCTTT.

This clonotype was observed a few times. This sequence joins TRBV29-1 and TRBJ2-2; tentatively, D is TRBD1 (6 bases). The CDR3 length is 13 residues. Germline loops: CDR1 SQVTM, CDR2 ANQGSEA. V lost 4 bases and J lost 2, with 8 bases in between. The CDR3 loop is CSVGGGNTGELFF. DNA of the CDR3: TGCAGCGTTGGAGGGGGAAACACCGGGGAGCTGTTTTTT.

This clonotype was seen a handful of times. V usage is TRBV27 and J usage is TRBJ2-7, with D possibly matching TRBD1 (6 bases). This CDR3 has 14 amino acids. V lost 5 bases and J 4 bases, leaving 15 bases between the germline ends. Germline CDR1 and CDR2: MNHEY and SMNVEV (reference sequence). CDR3 in amino acids: CASSRRTEIYEQYF. As DNA, the CDR3 is TGTGCCAGCAGTCGTAGGACAGAGATATACGAGCAGTACTTC.

This chain uses TRBV19 with TRBJ2-3; D tentatively reads TRBD1 or TRBD2 (5 bases each). The CDR3 totals 14 residues. Trimming shortened V by 1 base and J by 2 bases, and 7 bases separated the two germline ends. Per germline, CDR1 LNHDA and CDR2 SQIVND (reference sequence). The CDR3 region is CASSIGGATDTQYF. The CDR3 DNA sequence: TGTGCCAGTAGTATAGGAGGGGCCACAGATACGCAGTATTTT.

Comments on this clonotype: The CDR3 ends on some other residue instead of the conserved phenylalanine or tryptophan, so this is likely a read error. The chain joins TRBV27 to TRBJ2-7, with no clear D. Germline lookup yields CDR1 MNHEY and CDR2 SMNVEV (reference sequence). V was trimmed by 4 bases and J by 5 bases, leaving 12 bases between them. CDR3 size: 13 residues. The CDR3 coding sequence is TGTGCCAGCAGTTCCGGTTTGTTCCACGAGCAGTACCTC. Protein: CASSSGLFHEQYL.

Details on this clonotype: A single base separates this from a much larger clone, so it may be a read error. The chain joins TRBV7-9 to TRBJ2-3, with 11 bases identical to TRBD1. The J call is in doubt because the DNA end fits TRBJ1-5 better. There are 16 residues in the CDR3. The germline V gene encodes CDR1 SEHNR and CDR2 FQNEAQ (reference sequence). CDR3 bases: TGTGCCAGCAGCGATGGGACAGGGGGAAGCACAGATACGCAGCATTTT. The encoded protein is CASSDGTGGSTDTQHF.

This sequence joins TRBV18 and TRBJ2-7, with TRBD1 matching over 9 bases. This CDR3 comprises 15 residues. V gave up 3 bases and J gave up 3 bases; unmatched junction bases: 6. CDR1 KGHSH and CDR2 LQKENI come from the germline V gene. CDR3: CASSPGTGSFYEQYF. Written as DNA, the CDR3 is TGTGCCAGCTCACCCGGGACAGGGTCGTTCTACGAGCAGTACTTC.

The chain has TRBV13 and TRBJ2-7; D remains unclear. CDR1 and CDR2 from the germline V gene are PRHDT and FYEKMQ (reference sequence). V was clipped by 0 bases and J by 6 bases, with 15 bases between them. The CDR3 covers 15 residues. In nucleotides, the CDR3 is TGTGCCAGCAGCTTAGGCCTGACCCCACACGGCGAGCAGTACTTC. This encodes CASSLGLTPHGEQYF.

Points on this clonotype: Possible read error: a much larger clone is one base away. The chain links TRBV29-1 to TRBJ2-7; D is undetermined. The germline V gene encodes CDR1 SQVTM and CDR2 ANQGSEA. The CDR3 contains 13 residues. Trimming stripped 2 bases from V and 1 base from J, with 9 bases between. The CDR3 DNA is TGCAGCGTTGAATACGTCAAGTCCTACGAGCAGTACTTC. The encoded protein is CSVEYVKSYEQYF.

This clonotype was detected only once. V usage is TRBV20-1 and J usage is TRBJ1-2, with TRBD1 as a possible D gene (6 bases). Trimming took 2 bases from V and 4 from J, leaving 20 bases between them. Germline V gene data show CDR1 as DFQATT and CDR2 as SNEGSKA (reference sequence). The CDR3 covers 16 residues. The CDR3 bases are TGCAGTGCTAGATGGTGGCAGGGGCCCGAGTCCTATGGCTACACCTTC. Its translation: CSARWWQGPESYGYTF.

In its sample, this clonotype was seen a few times. The V gene is TRBV27, the J gene TRBJ2-5; D remains ambiguous. The CDR3 loop spans 14 amino acids. Trimming pared 0 bases from V and 0 bases from J, leaving 5 bases between. The germline V gene encodes CDR1 MNHEY and CDR2 SMNVEV (reference sequence). CDR3 in amino acids: CASSLSANQETQYF. The CDR3 coding sequence is TGTGCCAGCAGTTTATCAGCTAACCAAGAGACCCAGTACTTC.

The chain joins TRBV5-1 to TRBJ2-7, with D maybe TRBD1 (5 bases). The V gene's germline CDR1 is SGHRS and CDR2 YFSETQ. V was cut by 6 bases and J by 2 bases, with 9 bases left in between. This CDR3 is 12 amino acids long. The CDR3 DNA is TGCGCCAGCAAAGGGGATACCTACGAGCAGTACTTC. It codes for CASKGDTYEQYF. The whole variable domain, filled in from reference TRBV5-1 and TRBJ2-7, reads KAGVTQTPRYLIKTRGQQVTLSCSPISGHRSVSWYQQTPGQGLQFLFEYFSETQRNKGNFPGRFSGRQFSNSRSEMNVSTLELGDSALYLCASKGDTYEQYFGPGTRLTVT.

A note on this clonotype: The germline gene is not matched at one end of the junction; a read error may be the cause. The V call is TRBV9, the J call TRBJ2-3, with D possibly being TRBD2 (5 bases). There are 19 residues in the CDR3. Germline CDR1 reads SGDLS; CDR2 reads YYNGEE. The CDR3 protein is CASSVGYGLTPSSTDTLYF. CDR3 in DNA: TGTGCCAGCAGCGTAGGGTACGGCCTCACTCCTTCTAGCACAGATACGCTGTATTTT.

This clonotype was recorded at least ten times. This rearrangement joins TRBV6-2 or TRBV6-3 to TRBJ2-2, with D hard to call. This CDR3 comprises 15 residues. Trimming took off 0 bases at V and 5 bases at J, with 10 bases between the two ends. Germline assignment: CDR1 MNHEY and CDR2 SVGEGT. In nucleotides, the CDR3 is TGTGCCAGCAGTTACTCGGCTAGAGAGACCGGGGAGCTGTTTTTT. Protein sequence: CASSYSARETGELFF.

The table lists this clonotype with a few counts. The rearrangement links TRBV4-3 to TRBJ1-1; 9 nucleotides match TRBD1. The J segment lost 0 bases and the V segment lost 4 bases, leaving 9 bases of the junction unmatched. The CDR3 loop spans 17 amino acids. Germline CDR1 reads LGHNA; CDR2 reads YSLEER. The CDR3 here is CASSLTGTGSVNTEAFF. CDR3 in DNA: TGCGCCAGCAGCCTAACCGGGACAGGGTCTGTGAACACTGAAGCTTTCTTT.

A few counts support this clonotype. V and J are TRBV15 and TRBJ2-5; TRBD2 matches at 10 bases. In germline, CDR1 is LNHNV, CDR2 YYDKDF (reference sequence). The CDR3 covers 15 residues. Losses at the gene ends were 6 bases for V and 0 bases for J; bases not matched to a gene: 4. The DNA of the CDR3 is TGTGCCACCAGTCCTAGCGGGGGAGACCAAGAGACCCAGTACTTC. Protein product: CATSPSGGDQETQYF.

A note on this clonotype: Being one base from a much bigger clone, this may be a read error. The rearrangement joins TRBV29-1 to TRBJ1-1; no definite D call. The CDR3 runs 13 residues. V was cut by 3 bases and J by 4 bases, with 12 bases left in between. Germline V CDR1 and CDR2: SQVTM, ANQGSEA. In nucleotides, the CDR3 is TGCAGCGTTGACTCCCTGTCTGGCACTGAAGCTTTCTTT. This codes for CSVDSLSGTEAFF.

In this sample, this clonotype turned up many times. The chain is built from TRBV19 and TRBJ2-3; D might be TRBD2 (7 bases). CDR1 and CDR2 (germline): LNHDA, SQIVND (reference sequence). V was trimmed by 9 bases and J by 5 bases, leaving 15 bases between them. CDR3 length: 13 residues. The CDR3 region has the DNA TGTGCCAGCAGTTACGGGGGGCAAGATACGCAGTATTTT. Its translation: CASSYGGQDTQYF.

Note on this clonotype: With a much larger clone just one base away, this may be a read error. The conserved closing phenylalanine or tryptophan is absent in this CDR3, likely reflecting a read error. The chain has TRBV7-6 and TRBJ1-1; the D is unclear. Per the germline V gene, CDR1 is SGHVS and CDR2 is FNYEAQ. There are 11 residues in the CDR3. V was cut by 4 bases and J by 8 bases, with 8 bases left in between. CDR3 bases: TGTGCCAGCAGCTCGGACTTAGAAGCTTTCTGT. Its protein product is CASSSDLEAFC.

The sample holds many counts of this clonotype. The chain carries TRBV7-9 and TRBJ2-6; D ambiguous. The V end was cut by 1 base, the J end by 0 bases, with 13 bases between. The length of the CDR3 is 18 residues. CDR1 and CDR2 (germline): SEHNR, FQNEAQ (reference sequence). The DNA of the CDR3 is TGTGCCAGCAGCTTAGGTCTATTCGAGATCTCTGGGGCCAACGTCCTGACTTTC. Its translation: CASSLGLFEISGANVLTF. Looking up the rest from reference TRBV7-9 and TRBJ2-6 gives the full variable domain: DTGVSQNPRHKITKRGQNVTFRCDPISEHNRLYWYRQTLGQGPEFLTYFQNEAQLEKSRLLSDRFSAERPKGSFSTLEIQRTEQGDSAMYLCASSLGLFEISGANVLTFGAGSRLTVL.

This clonotype was counted ten times or more. The genes are TRBV5-4 and TRBJ1-4; D might be TRBD1 (5 bases). CDR1 and CDR2 from the germline V gene are SGHNT and YYREEE (reference sequence). The ends were cut back, 4 bases at V and 8 bases at J, with 15 bases in the middle. This CDR3 is 14 amino acids long. The CDR3 loop reads CASSEGVDKEKLFF. In DNA, the CDR3 is TGTGCCAGCAGCGAAGGGGTTGACAAGGAAAAACTGTTTTTT. Full variable domain (missing parts from reference TRBV5-4 and TRBJ1-4): ETGVTQSPTHLIKTRGQQVTLRCSSQSGHNTVSWYQQALGQGPQFIFQYYREEENGRGNFPPRFSGLQFPNYSSELNVNALELDDSALYLCASSEGVDKEKLFFGSGTQLSVL.

The V and J genes are TRBV20-1 and TRBJ2-7; D is ambiguous. CDR1 and CDR2 from the germline V gene are DFQATT and SNEGSKA (reference sequence). This CDR3 region has 11 residues. Trimming shortened V by 0 bases and J by 9 bases, and 9 bases separated the two germline ends. CDR3 in amino acids: CSARETDGQYF. The CDR3 nucleotides are TGCAGTGCTAGAGAGACCGACGGGCAGTACTTC.

The V call is TRBV27, the J call TRBJ2-2; D assignment may be TRBD1 or TRBD2 (5 bases each). CDR3 size: 14 residues. Germline lookup yields CDR1 MNHEY and CDR2 SMNVEV (reference sequence). Trimming pared 2 bases from V and 3 bases from J, leaving 7 bases between. CDR3 protein: CASSLLGDTGELFF. The DNA of the CDR3 is TGTGCCAGCAGTTTACTGGGGGACACCGGGGAGCTGTTTTTT.

This clonotype was detected ten times or more. The chain has TRBV19 and TRBJ2-2; D unclear. This CDR3 spans 15 amino acids. The V gene's germline CDR1 is LNHDA and CDR2 SQIVND (reference sequence). V was cut by 3 bases and J by 6 bases, with 14 bases left in between. The CDR3 DNA sequence: TGTGCCAGTAGTATGGGCTACGGTCTAGCCGGGGAGCTGTTTTTT. Its translation is CASSMGYGLAGELFF.

This clonotype was seen repeatedly, ten times or more. This chain uses TRBV27 with TRBJ2-7; the match to TRBD1 covers 9 bases. With 3 bases clipped from V and 3 bases from J, the junction kept 3 bases outside the gene matches. Per the germline V gene, CDR1 is MNHEY and CDR2 is SMNVEV (reference sequence). CDR3 length equals 14 residues. The CDR3 sequence is CASSFLDRGYEQYF. The DNA of the CDR3 is TGTGCCAGCAGTTTTTTGGACAGGGGCTACGAGCAGTACTTC.